A single sample gave rise to the 20 T cell receptor beta chains below, sequenced in a study of T-cell memory formation after mild COVID-19. TCRdb recomputed calls from the 5' RACE reads with MiXCR, one row per CDR3 protein. The data show 120,000 to 150,000 distinct CDR3 sequences, 14% seen once. The sequencing input was PBMCs or a T cell subset sorted from them (not recorded which). The receptors come from an adult woman who had mild COVID-19 (a few samples of this study predate the infection). Cell type and time point are not known.

This clonotype was detected many times. The rearrangement links TRBV29-1 to TRBJ2-7; D not resolved. The length of the CDR3 is 13 residues. Germline CDR1 reads SQVTM; CDR2 reads ANQGSEA. Trimming cost V 6 bases and J 0 bases, with 12 bases left between them. The CDR3 coding sequence is TGCAGCGTGGTGTCGGCGCGCTCCTACGAGCAGTACTTC. It translates to CSVVSARSYEQYF.

The V call is TRBV5-1, the J call TRBJ2-5, with a possible D match to TRBD2 (5 bases). The V gene's germline CDR1 is SGHRS and CDR2 YFSETQ. The V end was cut by 4 bases, the J end by 5 bases, with 9 bases between. This CDR3 contains 12 residues. As DNA, the CDR3 is TGCGCCAGCAGCCCCCGGAGGGAGACCCAGTACTTC. Its protein is CASSPRRETQYF.

The gene calls are TRBV9 and TRBJ1-4; possibly TRBD1 for D (6 bases). Trimming removed 0 bases at V and 5 bases at J, with 11 bases between. Germline lookup yields CDR1 SGDLS and CDR2 YYNGEE. CDR3 length: 15 amino acids. The CDR3 spells CASSVGDIGNEKLFF. CDR3 nucleotides: TGTGCCAGCAGCGTAGGGGACATCGGGAATGAAAAACTGTTTTTT.

The J gene is TRBJ2-2, the V gene TRBV9; D not certain. Germline V lookup: CDR1 SGDLS, CDR2 YYNGEE. The CDR3 is 14 amino acids. Trimming left V 0 bases short and J 1 base short, with 4 bases between. In nucleotides, the CDR3 is TGTGCCAGCAGCGTAGGGCTGAACACCGGGGAGCTGTTTTTT. Its translation: CASSVGLNTGELFF.

This clonotype was seen more than once but under ten times. The chain combines TRBV20-1 with TRBJ2-1; possible D gene TRBD2, 7 bases. Germline CDR1 and CDR2: DFQATT and SNEGSKA (reference sequence). V was cut by 0 bases and J by 7 bases, with 10 bases left in between. The CDR3 extends over 13 amino acids. CDR3 in amino acids: CSAREGGPNEQFF. CDR3 coding DNA: TGCAGTGCTAGAGAGGGGGGGCCTAATGAGCAGTTCTTC.

This sequence joins TRBV5-1 and TRBJ2-7; D might be TRBD1 (6 bases). Germline assignment: CDR1 SGHRS and CDR2 YFSETQ. The germline V and J ends were trimmed by 3 bases and 0 bases, with 10 bases remaining between them. The CDR3 covers 14 residues. CDR3 amino acids: CASSSGASSYEQYF. CDR3 bases: TGCGCCAGCAGCTCAGGGGCTAGCTCCTACGAGCAGTACTTC.

The CDR3 spells CASSQDPPGQGNYEQYF. DNA for the CDR3: TGTGCCAGCAGCCAAGACCCCCCGGGACAGGGAAACTACGAGCAGTACTTC. V usage is TRBV3-1 and J usage is TRBJ2-7; 9 nucleotides line up with TRBD1. Germline V gene lookup returns CDR1 LGHDT and CDR2 YNNKEL (reference sequence). With 0 bases clipped from V and 3 bases from J, the junction kept 9 bases outside the gene matches. This CDR3 has 17 residues.

V gene TRBV27 combines with J gene TRBJ1-1; D gene uncertain. The V end lost 4 bases, the J end lost 8 bases, and 14 bases lay between the germline ends. Germline values: CDR1 MNHEY, CDR2 SMNVEV (reference sequence). CDR3 size: 13 residues. The CDR3 loop is CASSSSALLEAFF. CDR3 coding DNA: TGTGCCAGCAGTTCCTCAGCTCTCCTCGAAGCTTTCTTT.

This clonotype was counted between two and nine times. This rearrangement joins TRBV2 to TRBJ2-7, with D perhaps TRBD1 (5 bases). The V end was cut by 7 bases, the J end by 2 bases, with 9 bases between. The V gene's germline CDR1 is SNHLY and CDR2 FYNNEI. This CDR3 has 12 amino acids. CDR3 amino acids: CASTRVAYEQYF. For the CDR3, the DNA is TGTGCCAGCACCAGGGTTGCCTACGAGCAGTACTTC.

This clonotype has only a few counts. This sequence joins TRBV9 and TRBJ2-1; 8 nucleotides agree with TRBD2. With V trimmed by 0 bases and J by 7 bases, 6 bases remained unmatched. The CDR3 totals 15 residues. Per germline, CDR1 SGDLS and CDR2 YYNGEE. In DNA, the CDR3 is TGTGCCAGCAGCGTAGTCGGGAGGGCCGAGAATGAGCAGTTCTTC. It translates to CASSVVGRAENEQFF. The complete variable domain, with remaining parts taken from reference TRBV9 and TRBJ2-1, reads DSGVTQTPKHLITATGQRVTLRCSPRSGDLSVYWYQQSLDQGLQFLIQYYNGEERAKGNILERFSAQQFPDLHSELNLSSLELGDSALYFCASSVVGRAENEQFFGPGTRLTVL.

A few counts support this clonotype. The chain couples TRBV7-8 to TRBJ1-1; 7 bases line up with TRBD1. Germline V gene sequence: CDR1 SGHVS, CDR2 FQNEAQ. V lost 1 base, J lost 10 bases, and 12 bases stayed unmatched. The CDR3 runs to 15 residues. CDR3 nucleotides: TGTGCCAGCAGCTTAGGACGGACAGGCTTCTTGGGAGCTTTCTTT. Translation gives CASSLGRTGFLGAFF.

This clonotype showed up just a few times. The chain is built from TRBV21-1 and TRBJ1-2. TRBV21-1 counts as a pseudogene. The CDR3 consists of 10 residues. The CDR3 protein is CASSLYGYTF. The CDR3 DNA reads TGTGCCAGCAGCCTCTATGGCTACACCTTC.

This clonotype turned up a few times. The CDR3 region has the DNA TGTGCCAGCAGCTTCTCCCTTCCCCGGGATAGAGTCTACGAGCAGTACTTC. The encoded protein is CASSFSLPRDRVYEQYF. The chain carries TRBV7-9 and TRBJ2-7, with D maybe TRBD2 (5 bases). This CDR3 region has 17 residues. Germline CDR1 and CDR2: SEHNR and FQNEAQ (reference sequence). V was pared by 3 bases and J by 3 bases, with 21 bases between. Full variable domain (missing parts from reference TRBV7-9 and TRBJ2-7): DTGVSQNPRHKITKRGQNVTFRCDPISEHNRLYWYRQTLGQGPEFLTYFQNEAQLEKSRLLSDRFSAERPKGSFSTLEIQRTEQGDSAMYLCASSFSLPRDRVYEQYFGPGTRLTVT.

This clonotype was recorded a few times. The chain links TRBV29-1 to TRBJ2-7; 8 bases align to TRBD2. V shed 6 bases and J 0 bases; nucleotides not matched to a gene: 7. This CDR3 contains 14 residues. CDR1 and CDR2 (germline): SQVTM, ANQGSEA. The CDR3: CSVALSGNSYEQYF. Here the CDR3 DNA reads TGCAGCGTAGCCCTTAGCGGGAACTCCTACGAGCAGTACTTC.

J is TRBJ2-2 and V is TRBV24-1, with D perhaps matching TRBD1 (6 bases). This CDR3 comprises 16 residues. V lost 0 bases, J lost 0 bases, and 7 bases lay in between. Per germline, CDR1 KGHDR and CDR2 SFDVKD. DNA of the CDR3: TGTGCCACCAGTGATTTGTGGGGGCCGAACACCGGGGAGCTGTTTTTT. It translates to CATSDLWGPNTGELFF.

Points on this clonotype: The junction departs from the called germline gene at one end, perhaps through a read error. V usage is TRBV15 and J usage is TRBJ2-2, with TRBD2 identical over 10 bases. The CDR3 has 14 amino acids. Looked up from germline, CDR1 is LNHNV and CDR2 is YYDKDF (reference sequence). The CDR3 DNA reads TGTGCCACCAGCAGAGATCTCGCAGCGGGAGGGCCGGCGTTT. Translating it yields CATSRDLAAGGPAF.

The rearrangement uses TRBV4-1 and TRBJ2-2; no clear D gene. The CDR3 runs to 16 residues. V gave up 1 base and J gave up 6 bases, with 15 bases separating them. Germline assignment: CDR1 MGHRA and CDR2 YSYEKL. This chain's CDR3 is CASSQVLKGMAGELFF. The CDR3 DNA reads TGCGCCAGCAGCCAAGTCTTGAAGGGTATGGCCGGGGAGCTGTTTTTT.

The rearrangement links TRBV10-3 to TRBJ2-7; 12 bases agree with TRBD2. With 0 bases clipped from V and 5 bases from J, the junction kept 11 bases outside the gene matches. Germline CDR1 reads ENHRY; CDR2 reads SYGVKD. The CDR3 is made up of 18 amino acids. The CDR3 DNA follows: TGTGCCATCAGTGAGTCATACACGGGACTAGCGGGCGGTAACGAGCAGTACTTC. It is translated as CAISESYTGLAGGNEQYF.

This clonotype was found a few times. The gene calls are TRBV5-1 and TRBJ2-5; D might be TRBD2 (6 bases). Between the trimmed V and J ends, which lost 4 bases and 5 bases, there was a span of 18 bases. This CDR3 has 15 residues. Germline-derived CDR1 and CDR2 are SGHRS and YFSETQ. Here the CDR3 reads CASSPESTSSETQYF. The CDR3 DNA follows: TGCGCCAGCAGCCCAGAATCGACTAGTTCGGAGACCCAGTACTTC. The whole variable domain, remainder taken from reference TRBV5-1 and TRBJ2-5, is KAGVTQTPRYLIKTRGQQVTLSCSPISGHRSVSWYQQTPGQGLQFLFEYFSETQRNKGNFPGRFSGRQFSNSRSEMNVSTLELGDSALYLCASSPESTSSETQYFGPGTRLLVL.

This clonotype was seen a few times. The CDR3 loop reads CASSDGRGGIFHNEQFF. The CDR3, as DNA: TGTGCCAGCAGTGATGGCAGGGGCGGTATTTTCCACAATGAGCAGTTCTTC. The rearrangement uses TRBV2 and TRBJ2-1; perhaps TRBD1 as D (6 bases). Deletions cut 3 bases from V and 5 bases from J, with 20 bases between. CDR1 is SNHLY, CDR2 FYNNEI, per germline. The CDR3 has 17 residues.